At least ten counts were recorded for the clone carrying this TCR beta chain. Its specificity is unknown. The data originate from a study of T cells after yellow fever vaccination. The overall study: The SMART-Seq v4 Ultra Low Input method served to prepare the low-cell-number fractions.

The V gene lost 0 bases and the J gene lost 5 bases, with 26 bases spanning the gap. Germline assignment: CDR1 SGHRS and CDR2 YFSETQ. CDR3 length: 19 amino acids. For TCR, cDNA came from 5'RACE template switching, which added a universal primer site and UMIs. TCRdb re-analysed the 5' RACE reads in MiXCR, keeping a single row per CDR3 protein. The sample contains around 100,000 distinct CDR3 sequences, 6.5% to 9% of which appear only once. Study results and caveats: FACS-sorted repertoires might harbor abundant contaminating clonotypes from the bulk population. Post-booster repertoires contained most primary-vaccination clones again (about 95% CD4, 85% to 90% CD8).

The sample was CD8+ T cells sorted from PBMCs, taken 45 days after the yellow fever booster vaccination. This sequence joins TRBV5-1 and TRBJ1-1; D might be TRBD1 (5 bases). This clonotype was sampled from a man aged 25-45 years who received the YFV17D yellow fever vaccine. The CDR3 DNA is TGCGCCAGCAGCTTGGGCCGGGGAAGCAGGGAGAATCGGGAGACTGAAGCTTTCTTT. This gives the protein CASSLGRGSRENRETEAFF.